These 32 T cell receptor beta chains were sequenced from one sample in a study of blood T cell repertoires in COVID-19. TCRdb's copy holds only in-frame clones and misses some; the assay was immunoSEQ multiplex PCR. The profile covers approximately 160,000 clones, with roughly four fifths appearing a single time and 13% taken by the ten largest. Specimen: peripheral blood. These receptors were obtained from a man between 65 and 79 years old who had recovered from COVID-19.

The V call is TRBV7-9, the J call TRBJ1-1, with D perhaps matching TRBD1 (5 bases). The CDR3 has 13 amino acids. Germline V gives CDR1 SEHNR, CDR2 FQNEAQ (reference sequence). Trimming pared 7 bases from V and 1 base from J, leaving 10 bases between. The CDR3 bases are TGTGCCAGCAACATCGGGGGGAACACTGAAGCTTTCTTT. It translates to CASNIGGNTEAFF. The whole variable domain, filled in from reference TRBV7-9 and TRBJ1-1, reads DTGVSQNPRHKITKRGQNVTFRCDPISEHNRLYWYRQTLGQGPEFLTYFQNEAQLEKSRLLSDRFSAERPKGSFSTLEIQRTEQGDSAMYLCASNIGGNTEAFFGQGTRLTVV.

This chain joins TRBV11-2 and TRBJ2-5; tentatively, D is TRBD1 (6 bases). V gave up 4 bases and J gave up 0 bases, with 12 bases separating them. This CDR3 is built from 15 residues. Germline V gives CDR1 SGHAT, CDR2 FQNNGV. The CDR3 coding sequence is TGTGCCAGCAGCTCCCTCAGGGGCTACCAAGAGACCCAGTACTTC. Residues: CASSSLRGYQETQYF.

The V and J genes are TRBV27 and TRBJ2-7; 13 nucleotides agree with TRBD2. The germline V gene has CDR1 MNHEY and CDR2 SMNVEV (reference sequence). This CDR3 is 15 amino acids long. Losses at the gene ends were 6 bases for V and 6 bases for J; bases not matched to a gene: 8. CDR3 sequence reads: CASSPGTSGIGEQYF. The DNA for the CDR3 is TGTGCCAGCAGCCCTGGGACTAGCGGGATTGGCGAGCAGTACTTC.

The chain carries TRBV11-2 and TRBJ1-1; TRBD1 is a possible D gene (6 bases). V was cut by 0 bases and J by 11 bases, with 13 bases left in between. Germline V CDR1 and CDR2: SGHAT, FQNNGV. The CDR3 totals 13 residues. The CDR3 reads CASSLERGGPAFF. CDR3 nucleotides: TGTGCCAGCAGCTTAGAGAGGGGGGGTCCGGCTTTCTTT.

The J gene is TRBJ2-3, the V gene TRBV7-6; 8 bases fit TRBD2. CDR1 SGHVS and CDR2 FNYEAQ come from the germline V gene. The V gene end was trimmed by 6 bases and the J gene end by 7 bases; junction bases not matched to a gene: 24. The CDR3 is made up of 19 amino acids. The CDR3 DNA sequence: TGTGCCAGCAGTCCCCTGGGCGCCCGGGCGGGAGGCACAGGGAATACGCAGTATTTT. Amino acids: CASSPLGARAGGTGNTQYF.

The chain joins TRBV6-5 to TRBJ2-3; TRBD1 matches at 7 bases. The V segment lost 6 bases and the J segment 4 bases; nucleotides outside the gene matches: 4. The CDR3 contains 13 residues. Germline V gene lookup returns CDR1 MNHEY and CDR2 SVGAGI. The CDR3 loop reads CASRGQGADTQYF. CDR3 sequence (DNA): TGTGCCAGCAGGGGCCAGGGGGCAGATACGCAGTATTTT.

The J gene is TRBJ1-1, the V gene TRBV5-4; the match to TRBD1 covers 7 bases. CDR1 is SGHNT, CDR2 YYREEE, per germline (reference sequence). The CDR3 extends over 15 amino acids. Trimming cost V 4 bases and J 1 base; bases outside gene matches: 7. CDR3 residues: CASSGPGTANTEAFF. CDR3 nucleotide sequence: TGTGCCAGCAGCGGACCCGGGACAGCGAACACTGAAGCTTTCTTT.

The V gene is TRBV7-3, the J gene TRBJ2-1, with 9 positions matching TRBD2. This CDR3 region has 15 residues. V trimming: 1 base; J trimming: 5 bases; junction bases outside the gene matches: 3. Germline assignment: CDR1 SGHTA and CDR2 FQGTGA. The chain's CDR3 is CASSLSGRENNEQFF. The CDR3 coding sequence is TGTGCCAGCAGCTTAAGCGGGAGGGAAAACAATGAGCAGTTCTTC. Full variable domain (rest looked up from reference TRBV7-3 and TRBJ2-1): GAGVSQTPSNKVTEKGKYVELRCDPISGHTALYWYRQSLGQGPEFLIYFQGTGAADDSGLPNDRFFAVRPEGSVSTLKIQRTERGDSAVYLCASSLSGRENNEQFFGPGTRLTVL.

The chain recombines TRBV7-9 with TRBJ2-5; TRBD1 aligns across 7 bases. The CDR3 covers 14 residues. Germline V gives CDR1 SEHNR, CDR2 FQNEAQ (reference sequence). The junction had 3 bases not matched to a gene; V was cut back by 4 bases and J by 1 base. The CDR3 bases are TGTGCCAGCAGCTCAAGACAGGGCCAAGAGACCCAGTACTTC. It yields the protein CASSSRQGQETQYF.

This chain joins TRBV30 and TRBJ1-4; D remains ambiguous. V lost 4 bases and J lost 8, with 14 bases in between. Germline V gene lookup returns CDR1 GTSNPN and CDR2 SVGIG (reference sequence). The CDR3 has 13 amino acids. The CDR3: CAWTRGAEEKLFF. Written as DNA, the CDR3 is TGTGCCTGGACACGGGGAGCAGAGGAAAAACTGTTTTTT.

The gene calls are TRBV19 and TRBJ2-1; TRBD1 agrees at 9 bases. Germline V lookup: CDR1 LNHDA, CDR2 SQIVND (reference sequence). With V trimmed by 6 bases and J by 5 bases, 14 bases remained unmatched. The CDR3 covers 17 residues. The CDR3 loop is CASRTGQGSGPDNEQFF. DNA for the CDR3: TGTGCCAGTAGGACGGGACAGGGTAGCGGGCCTGACAATGAGCAGTTCTTC.

The chain uses TRBV7-2 and TRBJ2-5, with 7 bases fitting TRBD1. Germline CDR1 reads SGHTA; CDR2 reads FQGNSA. V shed 2 bases, J shed 2 bases, and the junction held 5 bases outside the gene matches. The CDR3 consists of 15 residues. The CDR3 sequence is CASSLSPGQQETQYF. The DNA for the CDR3 is TGTGCCAGCAGCTTAAGTCCGGGACAGCAAGAGACCCAGTACTTC.

The rearrangement uses TRBV3-1 (or the pseudogene TRBV3-2) and TRBJ2-7; D possibly corresponds to TRBD2 (6 bases). This CDR3 has 16 amino acids. V was cut by 1 base and J by 0 bases, with 13 bases left in between. Germline-derived CDR1 and CDR2 are LGHDT and YNNKEL (reference sequence). The CDR3 protein is CASSQGSLRGSYEQYF. CDR3 bases: TGTGCCAGCAGCCAAGGTAGTTTGCGGGGCTCCTACGAGCAGTACTTC.

V and J are TRBV12-3 or TRBV12-4 and TRBJ2-7; no clear D. This CDR3 has 12 amino acids. V was pared by 2 bases and J by 7 bases, with 9 bases between. CDR3 in DNA: TGTGCCAGCAGTTTATGGAGTAGAGAGCAGTACTTC. This sequence encodes CASSLWSREQYF.

This clone was counted only a few times. The genes are TRBV5-4 and TRBJ2-7; possibly TRBD2 for D (6 bases). The V gene's germline CDR1 is SGHNT and CDR2 YYREEE (reference sequence). V was trimmed by 5 bases and J by 5 bases, leaving 17 bases between them. CDR3 size: 14 residues. The CDR3 loop reads CASSLSSVSHEQYF. The CDR3 DNA follows: TGTGCCAGCAGTTTGTCTAGCGTATCTCACGAGCAGTACTTC. Variable domain in full (rest from reference TRBV5-4 and TRBJ2-7): ETGVTQSPTHLIKTRGQQVTLRCSSQSGHNTVSWYQQALGQGPQFIFQYYREEENGRGNFPPRFSGLQFPNYSSELNVNALELDDSALYLCASSLSSVSHEQYFGPGTRLTVT.

The J gene is TRBJ2-7, the V gene TRBV12-3 or TRBV12-4; tentative D call: TRBD1 (5 bases). The CDR3 sequence is 13 residues long. V was cut by 3 bases and J by 0 bases, with 6 bases left in between. The CDR3 loop reads CASSFDSSYEQYF. CDR3 DNA sequence: TGTGCCAGCAGTTTTGACAGCTCCTACGAGCAGTACTTC.

This chain joins TRBV2 and TRBJ2-5; D may be TRBD1 (6 bases). Looked up from germline, CDR1 is SNHLY and CDR2 is FYNNEI. Trimming pared 7 bases from V and 1 base from J, leaving 13 bases between. This CDR3 has 14 residues. The CDR3 spells CASKTGTTQETQYF. For the CDR3, the DNA is TGTGCCAGCAAAACAGGGACAACCCAAGAGACCCAGTACTTC.

This clone was recorded a few times. The rearrangement joins TRBV11-2 to TRBJ2-1; D unclear. This CDR3 contains 15 residues. Germline CDR1 and CDR2: SGHAT and FQNNGV. Trimming pared 5 bases from V and 0 bases from J, leaving 11 bases between. In DNA, the CDR3 is TGTGCCAGCAGCGCCGTAACCGGCTCCTACAATGAGCAGTTCTTC. It yields the protein CASSAVTGSYNEQFF.

CDR3: CASSYSGGLPFEEQYF. CDR3 nucleotide sequence: TGTGCCAGCAGTTACTCCGGGGGACTACCCTTCGAAGAGCAGTACTTC. This chain links TRBV28 with TRBJ2-7; 7 bases line up with TRBD2. CDR1 is MDHEN, CDR2 SYDVKM, per germline. This CDR3 is built from 16 residues. The V segment lost 4 bases and the J segment 7 bases; nucleotides outside the gene matches: 16.

V is TRBV5-1 and J is TRBJ1-2; D possibly corresponds to TRBD1 (6 bases). The CDR3 is made up of 16 amino acids. Trimming took 0 bases from V and 4 from J, leaving 16 bases between them. CDR1 and CDR2 from the germline V gene are SGHRS and YFSETQ. In DNA, the CDR3 is TGCGCCAGCAGCTTGGCCATAGCAGGGGATTCCTATGGCTACACCTTC. Its protein is CASSLAIAGDSYGYTF. Based on the CDR3 plus reference TRBV5-1 and TRBJ1-2, the full variable domain is KAGVTQTPRYLIKTRGQQVTLSCSPISGHRSVSWYQQTPGQGLQFLFEYFSETQRNKGNFPGRFSGRQFSNSRSEMNVSTLELGDSALYLCASSLAIAGDSYGYTFGSGTRLTVV.

CDR3 nucleotides: TGTGCCAGCAGCTTAGGTGTCGGTGAGCAGTTCTTC. Its protein is CASSLGVGEQFF. The V and J genes are TRBV7-2 and TRBJ2-1, with no clear D. V dropped 1 base and J dropped 9 bases, with 7 bases sitting between them. Germline CDR1 SGHTA, CDR2 FQGNSA. The CDR3 is 12 amino acids.

This chain connects TRBV6-5 to TRBJ2-7, with D perhaps TRBD2 (5 bases). The CDR3 runs 14 residues. V dropped 6 bases and J dropped 5 bases, with 17 bases sitting between them. The germline V gene encodes CDR1 MNHEY and CDR2 SVGAGI. DNA for the CDR3: TGTGCCAGCAGGCTCTCAGTGGGAGCAGACGAGCAGTACTTC. Translated: CASRLSVGADEQYF.

The table lists this clone with a few counts. The chain links TRBV6-5 to TRBJ1-6, with 7 bases identical to TRBD1. The CDR3 runs to 15 residues. The V and J ends lost 0 bases and 8 bases, in that order; junction bases with no gene match: 4. CDR1 is MNHEY and CDR2 is SVGAGI in the germline V gene. CDR3 DNA sequence: TGTGCCAGCAGTTACTCATACAGGGGCGATTCACCCCTCCACTTT. It codes for CASSYSYRGDSPLHF.

The chain carries TRBV19 and TRBJ2-3, with 7 bases that match TRBD1. Germline V gene data show CDR1 as LNHDA and CDR2 as SQIVND (reference sequence). CDR3 size: 16 residues. The junction had 9 bases not matched to a gene; V was cut back by 1 base and J by 5 bases. The CDR3 nucleotides read TGTGCCAGTAGTATAGGTATAGGGGGCTTTGGAGATACGCAGTATTTT. Translating gives CASSIGIGGFGDTQYF.

CDR3 loop: CATSDPAGDADTQYF. In DNA, the CDR3 is TGTGCCACCAGTGATCCAGCGGGAGATGCAGATACGCAGTATTTT. The chain uses TRBV24-1 and TRBJ2-3; 8 positions match TRBD2. The CDR3 loop spans 15 amino acids. Germline assignment: CDR1 KGHDR and CDR2 SFDVKD. The V gene end was trimmed by 3 bases and the J gene end by 4 bases; junction bases not matched to a gene: 5.

The chain is built from TRBV7-8 and TRBJ2-5; 12 bases fit TRBD2. The CDR3 totals 15 residues. Germline V gives CDR1 SGHVS, CDR2 FQNEAQ. The J segment lost 4 bases and the V segment lost 5 bases, leaving 5 bases of the junction unmatched. CDR3 protein: CASSPTSGRVETQYF. DNA of the CDR3: TGTGCCAGCAGCCCGACTAGCGGGAGAGTAGAGACCCAGTACTTC.

V and J are TRBV19 and TRBJ1-1; the D gene is possibly TRBD1 (6 bases). The ends were cut back, 2 bases at V and 6 bases at J, with 13 bases in the middle. Looked up from germline, CDR1 is LNHDA and CDR2 is SQIVND (reference sequence). This CDR3 region has 14 residues. The CDR3 loop is CASSITGQGAEAFF. The CDR3 bases are TGTGCCAGTAGTATAACAGGGCAGGGTGCTGAAGCTTTCTTT.

The CDR3 DNA sequence: TGTGCCAGCAGCTTAGAACAGCATAATTCACCCCTCCACTTT. Translated: CASSLEQHNSPLHF. The chain links TRBV7-8 to TRBJ1-6, with D uncertain. V shed 1 base and J shed 5 bases, with 6 bases lying between them. The CDR3 is made up of 14 amino acids. The germline V gene has CDR1 SGHVS and CDR2 FQNEAQ.

This sequence joins TRBV5-1 and TRBJ1-6, with 7 bases that match TRBD1. V shed 3 bases, J shed 5 bases, and the junction held 8 bases outside the gene matches. From germline, CDR1 is SGHRS and CDR2 YFSETQ. The CDR3 has 16 residues. CDR3 sequence (DNA): TGCGCCAGCAGCTCGGGCAGGGGGGAAAATAATTCACCCCTCCACTTT. Residues: CASSSGRGENNSPLHF.

The chain has TRBV5-1 and TRBJ2-3, with 9 nucleotides matching TRBD1. The germline gives CDR1 SGHRS, CDR2 YFSETQ. Trimming took 1 base from V and 4 from J; bases not matched to a gene: 13. This CDR3 is built from 18 residues. The CDR3 region has the DNA TGCGCCAGCAGCTTGTCGGTCTTACAGGGGGCTGAAGCAGATACGCAGTATTTT. Its protein is CASSLSVLQGAEADTQYF.

This clone has just one count. DNA of the CDR3: TGCGCCAGCAGCTTCCTAGCGGGACCCAATGAGCAGTTCTTC. It is translated as CASSFLAGPNEQFF. The J gene is TRBJ2-1, the V gene TRBV5-1; 9 bases map to TRBD2. The CDR3 is 14 amino acids. The V gene end was trimmed by 2 bases and the J gene end by 6 bases; junction bases not matched to a gene: 3. Looked up from germline, CDR1 is SGHRS and CDR2 is YFSETQ.

The CDR3 loop is CASSSGLLQYF. CDR3 DNA: TGTGCCAGCAGTTCGGGACTTTTGCAGTATTTT. This rearrangement joins TRBV5-6 to TRBJ2-3, with D tentatively TRBD2 (6 bases). The CDR3 extends over 11 amino acids. Germline V gene data show CDR1 as SGHDT and CDR2 as YYEEEE. V lost 5 bases and J 11 bases, leaving 12 bases between the germline ends. The full variable domain, with the rest looked up from reference TRBV5-6 and TRBJ2-3, is DAGVTQSPTHLIKTRGQQVTLRCSPKSGHDTVSWYQQALGQGPQFIFQYYEEEERQRGNFPDRFSGHQFPNYSSELNVNALLLGDSALYLCASSSGLLQYFGPGTRLTVL.